The next 12 T cell receptor beta chains were all read from a single sample in a study of T cell repertoires in cytomegalovirus infection. Via MiXCR, TCRdb re-called the reads, giving one row per CDR3 protein. This table holds a few hundred thousand distinct CDR3 sequences, approximately 40% found once. Antigens for these TCRs are unknown. The sample was cultured PBMCs, taken from culture after CMV antigen stimulation. These receptors were obtained from a human donor in good health (CMV status not recorded). Some clones in this sample may be carry-over from other donors' samples.

The chain combines TRBV6-1 with TRBJ1-1; 8 bases map to TRBD1. This CDR3 spans 13 amino acids. The germline gives CDR1 MNHNS, CDR2 SASEGT. V lost 6 bases to trimming and J lost 7 bases; unmatched junction nucleotides: 7. CDR3 sequence (DNA): TGTGCCAGCAGGCTACAGGGGGGTGATGAAGCTTTCTTT. Its protein product is CASRLQGGDEAFF.

This clonotype was recorded a few times. The V and J genes are TRBV7-2 and TRBJ1-6; maybe TRBD1 (5 bases). The germline CDR1 and CDR2 sequences are SGHTA and FQGNSA. The CDR3 is made up of 11 amino acids. V shed 5 bases and J shed 16 bases, with 12 bases lying between them. The CDR3 DNA follows: TGTGCCAGCAGCCAGGGACGGCAACTCCACTTT. The encoded protein is CASSQGRQLHF.

The rearrangement links TRBV11-2 to TRBJ2-7; D ambiguous. V dropped 4 bases and J dropped 0 bases, with 10 bases sitting between them. The CDR3 has 14 amino acids. Germline CDR1 reads SGHAT; CDR2 reads FQNNGV. CDR3 amino acids: CASSSYGSSYEQYF. CDR3 sequence (DNA): TGTGCCAGCAGCTCCTACGGTTCCTCCTACGAGCAGTACTTC.

V and J are TRBV20-1 and TRBJ2-7; TRBD1 or TRBD2 may be the D gene (5 bases each). With 2 bases removed from V and 6 bases from J, the gap between germline ends came to 8 bases. CDR3 size: 11 residues. The germline CDR1 and CDR2 sequences are DFQATT and SNEGSKA (reference sequence). DNA for the CDR3: TGCAGTGCTAGATCGGGGCCCGAGCAGTACTTC. Protein product: CSARSGPEQYF.

The rearrangement uses TRBV7-2 and TRBJ1-6; 7 bases align to TRBD1. V lost 5 bases, J lost 9 bases, and 4 bases stayed unmatched. Germline V CDR1 and CDR2: SGHTA, FQGNSA. The CDR3 loop spans 13 amino acids. The CDR3 nucleotides read TGTGCCAGCAGCCGGACAGGAGGTTCACCCCTCCACTTT. It specifies CASSRTGGSPLHF.

This chain uses TRBV15 with TRBJ2-5; tentative D call: TRBD2 (5 bases). The CDR3 consists of 13 residues. V was shortened by 1 base and J by 7 bases, with 10 bases between the two germline ends. Germline CDR1 is LNHNV and CDR2 is YYDKDF (reference sequence). CDR3 DNA: TGTGCCACCAGCAGAGTCTCGGCGGGGACCCAGTACTTC. This sequence encodes CATSRVSAGTQYF.

This rearrangement joins TRBV20-1 to TRBJ1-2; D remains ambiguous. The CDR3 has 11 residues. V was clipped by 5 bases and J by 4 bases, with 8 bases between them. Per the germline V gene, CDR1 is DFQATT and CDR2 is SNEGSKA (reference sequence). CDR3 amino acids: CSAVRGYGYTF. Here the CDR3 DNA reads TGCAGTGCTGTACGGGGCTATGGCTACACCTTC.

This clonotype was seen more than once but under ten times. The V gene is TRBV6-2 or TRBV6-3, the J gene TRBJ2-5; D is undetermined. The germline CDR1 and CDR2 sequences are MNHEY and SVGEGT. CDR3 length: 14 amino acids. The V and J ends lost 2 bases and 1 base respectively, with 8 bases between them. The CDR3 protein is CASSYRWGQETQYF. CDR3 nucleotides: TGTGCCAGCAGTTACAGGTGGGGCCAAGAGACCCAGTACTTC.

This chain's CDR3 is CASSPDTTGINYGYTF. The CDR3 coding sequence is TGTGCCAGCAGTCCTGACACGACAGGCATTAACTATGGCTACACCTTC. The rearrangement joins TRBV6-4 to TRBJ1-2; the D gene is possibly TRBD1 (6 bases). CDR1 is MRHNA and CDR2 is SNTAGT in the germline V gene. The V and J ends lost 5 bases and 1 base respectively, with 17 bases between them. The CDR3 is made up of 16 amino acids.

The V and J genes are TRBV11-3 and TRBJ2-1, with D tentatively TRBD2 (7 bases). Germline CDR1 SGHNT, CDR2 YENEEA. V lost 0 bases and J 6 bases, leaving 12 bases between the germline ends. The CDR3 totals 15 residues. In DNA form, the CDR3 reads TGTGCCAGCAGCTTAGATCCGGGGGGCCTCAATGAGCAGTTCTTC. Translation gives CASSLDPGGLNEQFF.

This clonotype was picked up a small number of times. The chain couples TRBV20-1 to TRBJ1-1, with 7 bases identical to TRBD1. The germline CDR1 and CDR2 sequences are DFQATT and SNEGSKA (reference sequence). With 4 bases clipped from V and 6 bases from J, the junction kept 8 bases outside the gene matches. This CDR3 is 13 amino acids long. The CDR3 region is CSATRQGGAEAFF. The CDR3 bases are TGCAGTGCTACCAGACAGGGCGGCGCTGAAGCTTTCTTT.

V usage is TRBV15 and J usage is TRBJ1-4; D is ambiguous. Germline V gene sequence: CDR1 LNHNV, CDR2 YYDKDF (reference sequence). The CDR3 has 13 amino acids. V gave up 1 base and J gave up 6 bases, with 6 bases separating them. This chain's CDR3 is CATSRGGDEKLFF. In DNA, the CDR3 is TGTGCCACCAGCAGAGGGGGAGATGAAAAACTGTTTTTT. Full variable domain (remainder filled in from reference TRBV15 and TRBJ1-4): DAMVIQNPRYQVTQFGKPVTLSCSQTLNHNVMYWYQQKSSQAPKLLFHYYDKDFNNEADTPDNFQSRRPNTSFCFLDIRSPGLGDTAMYLCATSRGGDEKLFFGSGTQLSVL.